This T cell receptor beta chain was identified during a study of CD8+ T cells in alopecia areata. Reverse transcription of extracted RNA yielded cDNA, which provided the sequencing template. Libraries were prepared by immunoSEQ multiplex PCR; TCRdb keeps only in-frame clonotypes and omits some of them. The sample lists 200,000 or so clones; 40% to 55% were seen once. CDR1 is SQVTM, CDR2 ANQGSEA, per germline. This CDR3 is 13 amino acids long. The germline V and J ends were trimmed by 4 bases and 0 bases, with 10 bases remaining between them. The treatment is: oral pan-JAK inhibitor, 5-10 mg twice daily.

The receptor's source is a human donor with alopecia areata. V usage is TRBV29-1 and J usage is TRBJ2-7; D may correspond to TRBD1 or TRBD2 (5 bases each). The sample consisted of CD4+ T cells sorted from blood, taken at approximately week 37, from a patient treated with tofacitinib. DNA of the CDR3: TGCAGCGTTGCGGCAGGGAGCTCCTACGAGCAGTACTTC. It translates to CSVAAGSSYEQYF.